A single sample is the source of the 10 T cell receptor beta chains below, sequenced in a study of blood T cell repertoires in COVID-19. Assay used: immunoSEQ multiplex PCR; TCRdb lists only in-frame clones, some missing. The sample lists about 170,000 clones; 80% to 85% were seen once. The sequenced material came from peripheral blood. These receptors were collected from a man between 65 and 85 years old with active or convalescent COVID-19.

The V call is TRBV30, the J call TRBJ2-7, with TRBD1 identical over 9 bases. The CDR3 runs to 14 residues. Trimming at V came to 4 bases and at J to 2 bases, leaving 6 bases not matched to a gene. Germline V lookup: CDR1 GTSNPN, CDR2 SVGIG (reference sequence). The CDR3 region has the DNA TGTGCCTGGATTAACAGGGGGCTAACCTACGAGCAGTACTTC. Its translation: CAWINRGLTYEQYF.

The sample holds a few counts of this clone. The rearrangement joins TRBV6-6 to TRBJ1-1; a possible D gene is TRBD1 (6 bases). Germline loops: CDR1 MNHNY, CDR2 SVGAGI (reference sequence). V was trimmed by 5 bases and J by 5 bases, leaving 12 bases between them. CDR3 size: 13 residues. Here the CDR3 reads CASSPLGGTEAFF. The CDR3 nucleotides read TGTGCCAGCAGTCCCTTAGGGGGAACTGAAGCTTTCTTT.

The CDR3 sequence is CASMSRDRGVRPKTNRYGYTF. The CDR3 DNA sequence: TGTGCCAGCATGTCCCGGGACAGGGGAGTACGACCAAAAACGAATAGATATGGCTACACCTTC. V usage is TRBV27 and J usage is TRBJ1-2, with 10 bases aligning to TRBD1. The germline gives CDR1 MNHEY, CDR2 SMNVEV (reference sequence). This CDR3 is 21 amino acids long. Trimming took 7 bases from V and 5 from J; bases not matched to a gene: 28.

The chain recombines TRBV7-9 with TRBJ2-3; 9 nucleotides align to TRBD2. Looked up from germline, CDR1 is SEHNR and CDR2 is FQNEAQ (reference sequence). V lost 8 bases, J lost 0 bases, and 9 bases stayed unmatched. The CDR3 is made up of 16 amino acids. Written as DNA, the CDR3 is TGTGCCAGCTCTGCGGGAGGGCCCCTTAGCACAGATACGCAGTATTTT. Protein product: CASSAGGPLSTDTQYF.

This clone appeared a few times. The chain is built from TRBV6-6 and TRBJ1-1; D is possibly TRBD1 (5 bases). This CDR3 is 11 amino acids long. CDR1 is MNHNY, CDR2 SVGAGI, per germline (reference sequence). V lost 4 bases to trimming and J lost 11 bases, with 11 bases between them. The CDR3 spells CASSSSGWAFF. The CDR3 DNA sequence: TGTGCCAGCAGTTCATCAGGGTGGGCTTTCTTT.

The chain uses TRBV2 and TRBJ2-1, with TRBD2 identical over 10 bases. The CDR3 has 15 residues. The V and J ends lost 2 bases and 8 bases, in that order; junction bases with no gene match: 6. Germline CDR1 and CDR2: SNHLY and FYNNEI. The CDR3 nucleotides read TGTGCCAGCAGTGAACTAGCGGGAGCGGGAGATGAGCAGTTCTTC. Its protein is CASSELAGAGDEQFF. The full variable domain, in which reference TRBV2 and TRBJ2-1 provide the parts outside the CDR3, is EPEVTQTPSHQVTQMGQEVILRCVPISNHLYFYWYRQILGQKVEFLVSFYNNEISEKSEIFDDQFSVERPDGSNFTLKIRSTKLEDSAMYFCASSELAGAGDEQFFGPGTRLTVL.

The chain combines TRBV28 with TRBJ2-7; TRBD1 aligns across 9 bases. Germline V gene sequence: CDR1 MDHEN, CDR2 SYDVKM. The CDR3 spans 16 residues. V dropped 7 bases and J dropped 1; count of bases not matched to a gene: 11. CDR3 residues: CASTTPGTGSSYEQYF. The CDR3 DNA reads TGTGCCAGCACCACCCCGGGGACAGGGAGTTCCTACGAGCAGTACTTC.

This clone occurred a few times. V gene TRBV11-2 combines with J gene TRBJ1-2; no definite D call. Looked up from germline, CDR1 is SGHAT and CDR2 is FQNNGV. This CDR3 has 16 residues. V was pared by 5 bases and J by 4 bases, with 20 bases between. The CDR3 bases are TGTGCCAGCAGCGACTCCAAAACGGGCGGGAGCTATGGCTACACCTTC. This codes for CASSDSKTGGSYGYTF.

The chain joins TRBV19 to TRBJ1-1; 9 bases map to TRBD1. CDR1 and CDR2 (germline): LNHDA, SQIVND (reference sequence). J gave up 3 bases and V 3 bases, and 11 bases lay outside the gene matches. CDR3 size: 17 residues. The CDR3 region has the DNA TGTGCCAGTAGTATGCGGAGGGGGACAGGGAAGGACACTGAAGCTTTCTTT. Protein product: CASSMRRGTGKDTEAFF.

The table lists this clone with a count of one. The rearrangement links TRBV5-1 to TRBJ1-3; unclear D gene. CDR3 length: 15 amino acids. The V gene lost 0 bases and the J gene lost 0 bases, with 7 bases spanning the gap. Per the germline V gene, CDR1 is SGHRS and CDR2 is YFSETQ. The CDR3 region has the DNA TGCGCCAGCAGCTTGGAACCGAGCTCTGGAAACACCATATATTTT. Translated: CASSLEPSSGNTIYF.